This T cell receptor beta chain was recorded in a study of regulatory T cells in long-lasting Graves disease. Overall study results and limits: Persistent disease preferred TRBV28, TRBJ1-2 and TRBJ2-5.

Time point reported: newly diagnosed GD, antithyroid drugs for less than 3 months. PBMCs provided the RNA from which the TCR library was made. Arm-PCR with iRepertoire HTBI primers amplified the CDR3 regions for these TCR beta libraries. TCRdb ran MiXCR on the multiplex PCR reads and lists one entry per CDR3 protein. The table has 400,000 to 500,000 distinct CDR3 sequences, around 16% seen once; the top ten hold about 7.8%. This clonotype has a count of ten or more. Its matching antigen is unknown. V gave up 6 bases and J gave up 5 bases, with 13 bases separating them. The V gene's germline CDR1 is MNHNS and CDR2 SASEGT. CDR3 length: 13 amino acids. These records were also assigned to another study, of T cells in Graves' hyperthyroidism and ophthalmopathy. In that study: Those with hyperthyroidism were 18 to 65 years old, newly diagnosed, and ill for under 2 months. In the first-round RT-PCR of the TCR CDR3, the HTBI primer set was used. The model predicted ophthalmopathy a median approximately six months before onset.

The sample consisted of peripheral blood mononuclear cells (PBMCs), taken at new diagnosis, from a patient treated with antithyroid drugs. The chain recombines TRBV6-1 with TRBJ1-1; D gene unclear. The clonotype originates from a woman between 35 and 50 years old with Graves disease. This CDR3 is CASSLERETEAFF. The CDR3 DNA follows: TGTGCCAGCAGCCTCGAGAGGGAGACTGAAGCTTTCTTT.